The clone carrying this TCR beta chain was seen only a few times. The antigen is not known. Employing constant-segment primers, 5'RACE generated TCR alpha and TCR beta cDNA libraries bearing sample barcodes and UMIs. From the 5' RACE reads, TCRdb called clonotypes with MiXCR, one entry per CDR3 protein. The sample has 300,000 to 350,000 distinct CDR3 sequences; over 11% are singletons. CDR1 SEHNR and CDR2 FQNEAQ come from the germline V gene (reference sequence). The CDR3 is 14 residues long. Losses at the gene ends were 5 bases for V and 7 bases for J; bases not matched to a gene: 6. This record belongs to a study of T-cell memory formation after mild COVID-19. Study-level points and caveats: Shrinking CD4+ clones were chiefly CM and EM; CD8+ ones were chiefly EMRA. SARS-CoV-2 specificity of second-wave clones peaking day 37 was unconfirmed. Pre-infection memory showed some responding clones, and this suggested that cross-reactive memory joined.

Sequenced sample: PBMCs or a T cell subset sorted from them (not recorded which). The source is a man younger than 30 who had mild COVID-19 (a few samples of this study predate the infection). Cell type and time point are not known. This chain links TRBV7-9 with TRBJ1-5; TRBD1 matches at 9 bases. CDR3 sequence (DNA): TGTGCCAGCAGCCCGGACAGGGGAACCCAGCCCCAGCATTTT. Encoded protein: CASSPDRGTQPQHF. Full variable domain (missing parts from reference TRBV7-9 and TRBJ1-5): DTGVSQNPRHKITKRGQNVTFRCDPISEHNRLYWYRQTLGQGPEFLTYFQNEAQLEKSRLLSDRFSAERPKGSFSTLEIQRTEQGDSAMYLCASSPDRGTQPQHFGDGTRLSIL.